Listed below are T cell receptor beta chains from one sample, sequenced in a study of radiotherapy plus CTLA-4 blockade in lung cancer. Produced via immunoSEQ multiplex PCR; TCRdb's table is partial and in-frame only. The sample has about 91,000 clones; about two thirds are singletons. The sequencing here drew on peripheral blood, taken from a patient treated with radiotherapy plus ipilimumab. These TCRs come from a human donor with non-small cell lung cancer that progressed on radiotherapy plus ipilimumab. CDR3s include the opening cysteine and the closing phenylalanine or tryptophan. A D gene is named only where the DNA matches it firmly. Where a row states a size, it is once, few, many or the class of an expanded clone; other rows omit it.

v_gene	abundance	d_gene	j_gene	CDR3nt	CDR3aa
TRBV27	few	NA	TRBJ2-2	TGTGCCAGCAGTTTATTCGCGGGTTCCGGGGAGCTGTTTTTT	CASSLFAGSGELFF
TRBV19	NA	NA	TRBJ1-1	TGTGCCAGTAGCAGCCGACAGAAAAACACTGAAGCTTTCTTT	CASSSRQKNTEAFF
TRBV4-3	NA	NA	TRBJ2-7	TGCGCCAGCAGCCAACTCCATAGGACAGAGACCTACGAGCAGTACTTC	CASSQLHRTETYEQYF
TRBV6-5	NA	NA	TRBJ1-1	TGTGCCAGCAGTTACTCCTTGAACACTGAAGCTTTCTTT	CASSYSLNTEAFF
TRBV27	few	TRBD1	TRBJ1-5	TGTGCCAGCAGTCTCAGTCCCGGGACAGGGCTGGGCAATCAGCCCCAGCATTTT	CASSLSPGTGLGNQPQHF
TRBV7-8	few	TRBD1	TRBJ2-7	TGTGCCAGCAGCTTCGGGACAGATTTGGCGGGGCAGTACTTC	CASSFGTDLAGQYF
TRBV23-1	NA	NA	TRBJ1-2	TGCGCCAGCAGTACTCTGCAGCTACGCAAGACCTATGGCTACACCTTC	CASSTLQLRKTYGYTF
TRBV18	NA	TRBD1	TRBJ1-5	TGTGCCAGCTCACCAATGGGGGACAGGGAGTATCAGCCCCAGCATTTT	CASSPMGDREYQPQHF
TRBV4-3	NA	NA	TRBJ1-4	TGCGCCAGCAGGGAACAGGGTAATGAAAAACTGTTTTTT	CASREQGNEKLFF
TRBV6-5	few	NA	TRBJ2-7	TGTGCCAGCAGTTCCGCCTACGAGCAGTACTTC	CASSSAYEQYF
TRBV7-6	NA	NA	TRBJ2-6	TGTGCCAGCAGCTTAACCGCCTTTCGTGGGGGCGACTCTGGGGCCAACGTCCTGACTTTC	CASSLTAFRGGDSGANVLTF
TRBV29-1	NA	NA	TRBJ2-3	TGCAGCGTTGAATCACCAGCGGGCACAGATACGCAGTATTTT	CSVESPAGTDTQYF
TRBV6-6	few	NA	TRBJ2-1	TGTGCCAGCAGAACGGGGATCAATGAGCAGTTCTTC	CASRTGINEQFF
TRBV4-1	NA	NA	TRBJ2-7	TGCGCCAGCAGCCAAGATTCACTAGCCCAGAGCTACGAGCAGTACTTC	CASSQDSLAQSYEQYF
TRBV4-3	NA	TRBD2	TRBJ2-3	TGCGCCAGCAGCCAAGTCGGGACTAGCGGGGCTCCGACCGCCACAGATACGCAGTATTTT	CASSQVGTSGAPTATDTQYF
TRBV5-1	NA	NA	TRBJ2-7	TGCGCCAGCAGCTTGGCCGGTTGGGGACGGATCTACGAGCAGTACTTC	CASSLAGWGRIYEQYF
TRBV5-8	NA	TRBD2	TRBJ2-3	TGTGCCAGCAGCTTAGTTGGGGGGGACGCAGATACGCAGTATTTT	CASSLVGGDADTQYF
TRBV27	NA	NA	TRBJ1-2	TGTGCCAGCAGTTTATATACCAGGGGCCCATCCACAGACTATGGCTACACCTTC	CASSLYTRGPSTDYGYTF
TRBV11-2	once	NA	TRBJ1-2	TGTGCCAGCAGCTCGGGTAGGCAGGTCTATGGCTACACCTTC	CASSSGRQVYGYTF
TRBV5-1	NA	NA	TRBJ1-1	TGCGCCAGCAGCTTGGGATTTACTCCCGAAGCTTTCTTT	CASSLGFTPEAFF
TRBV10-3	few	NA	TRBJ1-2	TGTGCCATCAGTGATTCAGTTAACTATGGCTACACCTTC	CAISDSVNYGYTF
TRBV29-1	NA	TRBD1	TRBJ1-1	TGCAGCGCTCGCTCCGGGACAGGGGACCCTGAAGCTTTCTTT	CSARSGTGDPEAFF
TRBV11-2	NA	TRBD1	TRBJ1-2	TGTGCCAGCAGCTTAGCCTCAGGGGGACCCTATGGCTACACCTTC	CASSLASGGPYGYTF
TRBV6-1	NA	NA	TRBJ2-2	TGTGCCAGCTCTGGAAACCCGGGGACCGGGGAGCTGTTTTTT	CASSGNPGTGELFF
TRBV7-2	NA	NA	TRBJ1-1	TGTGCCAGCAGCTTAGTGGCTCGGCCATCGAACACTGAAGCTTTCTTT	CASSLVARPSNTEAFF
TRBV18	NA	TRBD1	TRBJ2-7	TGTGCCAGCTCGCCCAGCTTCTGGGACAGGGACTACGAGCAGTACTTC	CASSPSFWDRDYEQYF
TRBV5-5	NA	NA	TRBJ1-2	TGTGCCAGCAGCTTGGCCCAGCAGGGAGTGGGCTACACCTTC	CASSLAQQGVGYTF
TRBV5-5	NA	NA	TRBJ1-5	TGTGCCAGCAGCTTGGGACAGCCGGGAAAACAGCCCCAGCATTTT	CASSLGQPGKQPQHF
TRBV2	few	NA	TRBJ1-1	TGTGCCAGCAAGGTCGGGGGGCCTGAAGCTTTCTTT	CASKVGGPEAFF
TRBV27	NA	TRBD2	TRBJ2-3	TGTGCCAGCAGTTTTTTAGGCAATTTCCTGACTAGCGGGGATACAGATACGCAGTATTTT	CASSFLGNFLTSGDTDTQYF
TRBV7-3	NA	NA	TRBJ2-2	TGTGCCAGCAGCGCTGTGGTCCAGGGCGGGGAGCTGTTTTTT	CASSAVVQGGELFF
TRBV6-1	NA	TRBD1	TRBJ2-7	TGTGCCAGCAGAGCCCAGGGACAGAGCCCGTACGAGCAGTACTTC	CASRAQGQSPYEQYF
TRBV6-5	NA	TRBD1	TRBJ2-7	TGTGCCAGCAGTTTCACGACAGGGCCGTCCTACGAGCAGTACTTC	CASSFTTGPSYEQYF
TRBV4-2	NA	NA	TRBJ1-2	TGTGCCAGCAGCCAAGAATCCGGCTGGGGCACTGGCTACACCTTC	CASSQESGWGTGYTF